This TCR beta chain came from a study of shared clonotypes between healthy human individuals. Overall study findings and caveats: For naive CD4 cells, roughly 5% of clonotypes were shared across a handful of donors.

On this clone: Its antigen is undetermined.

This was a deep-level run. Sorted subsets were amplified in replicate PCRs using about 200 ng DNA, 25,000 to 30,000 T cell genomes. Measured with immunoSEQ multiplex PCR; TCRdb has only the in-frame clones, and not every one. This sample yields roughly 2,300,000 clones, of which under 95% are seen a single time; around 0.35% belongs to the top ten. The sequence derives from a man aged 18 to 30 in good health. Some clones in this sample may be carry-over from other donors' samples. The sample consisted of naive CD4+ T cells from PBMCs. Subset in this sample: CD45RA+ positively selected.

In DNA form, the CDR3 reads TGTGCCAGCAGCTTAGCTAGCGGGGCTGAAGATACGCAGTATTTT. This sequence encodes CASSLASGAEDTQYF. The chain uses TRBV7-3 and TRBJ2-3; 9 bases agree with TRBD2. Germline CDR1 reads SGHTA; CDR2 reads FQGTGA. V lost 2 bases, J lost 5 bases, and 5 bases stayed unmatched. The CDR3 covers 15 residues.